This entry describes one T cell receptor beta chain. Its antigen is currently unknown. CDR1 and CDR2 from the germline V gene are SGHVS and FNYEAQ. The CDR3 is made up of 16 amino acids. V was clipped by 5 bases and J by 3 bases, with 19 bases between them. This record comes from a study of Graves' ophthalmopathy and Graves' hyperthyroidism. Overall study findings and caveats: Sensitivity of roughly 88% and specificity of approximately 76% were achieved when a 13-signature model separated ophthalmopathy from stable hyperthyroidism.

Among the exclusions were patients with other autoimmune diseases, uncontrolled infections, pregnancy or lactation. Diagnosis relied on clinical symptoms, serum thyroxine, TRAb, thyroid ultrasound and orbital computed tomography. The study amplified TCR beta CDR3 regions using RNA transcripts. An initial RT-PCR round employing HTBI primers preceded a second-round multiplex PCR. TCRdb used MiXCR to reprocess the multiplex PCR reads, holding one entry per CDR3 protein. The data show around 1.1 million distinct CDR3 sequences, about 38% seen once. Material: peripheral blood or thyroid tissue (not recorded which). V and J are TRBV7-6 and TRBJ1-1, with a weak D call TRBD1 (6 bases). The receptor's source is an adult man with Graves' hyperthyroidism. The CDR3 region is CASSPRGKNVYTEAFF. The CDR3 coding sequence is TGTGCCAGCAGCCCCAGGGGAAAAAATGTTTACACTGAAGCTTTCTTT.